This T cell receptor beta chain is drawn from a study of cytomegalovirus exposure and HLA in healthy donors. With regard to this clone: Its antigen is still unknown.

V was pared by 3 bases and J by 6 bases, with 9 bases of the junction left unmatched. The CDR3 loop spans 16 amino acids. Per germline, CDR1 SGDLS and CDR2 YYNGEE. Study-level results: Researchers counted some 150 TCR beta chains as cytomegalovirus-associated. Equally common other TCR beta chains were less clonally expanded than HLA-associated ones, a later analysis found.

60 Vbeta and 13 Jbeta primers were used in PCR. The repertoire was sequenced with immunoSEQ multiplex PCR; TCRdb's copy has only in-frame clones and lacks some. Of 55,000 to 80,000 clones detected, roughly 77% appear once; the ten largest clones hold 5% to 6.5%. The sequence derives from a woman aged 25 to 39 in good health and CMV-seronegative. The rearrangement links TRBV9 to TRBJ2-1, with 10 bases fitting TRBD2. The sample was PBMCs. CDR3 coding DNA: TGTGCCAGCAGCGCGAGAGCGGGAGGGGGGGGCAATGAGCAGTTCTTC. It specifies CASSARAGGGGNEQFF.